The entry below gives a single T cell receptor beta chain sequence along with its context. The data stem from a study of control samples from healthy donors and cancer patients. TCRdb's table, derived via immunoSEQ multiplex PCR, lists solely in-frame clones and lacks some. The sample shows 75,000 to 90,000 clones, around 91% of them seen only once. V was clipped by 0 bases and J by 5 bases, with 8 bases between them. This CDR3 is 13 amino acids long. CDR1 is SGDLS and CDR2 is YYNGEE in the germline V gene. Sample: blood. This clonotype originated in a man aged 50 or older in good health. The V call is TRBV9, the J call TRBJ1-1, with D hard to call. CDR3 sequence (DNA): TGTGCCAGCAGCGTAGCTTGGGGTACTGAAGCTTTCTTT. As protein: CASSVAWGTEAFF.